One and the same sample provided the 4 T cell receptor beta chains below, sequenced in a study of a mutant IDH1 vaccine in newly diagnosed glioma. Time point in this sample: week 35, safety follow-up. It was 300 ug of mutant IDH1 20-mer peptide that made up each vaccine dose, given with topical imiquimod. These receptors' targets are unknown. Clones were sequenced by immunoSEQ multiplex PCR, and TCRdb holds only the in-frame ones, with some missing. The sample includes around 54,000 clones, roughly nine tenths of them seen just once. This specimen consisted of PBMCs, obtained from a glioma patient whose treatment included an IDH1 peptide vaccine. These receptors all stem from a man aged 35-49 years with glioma.

V gene TRBV5-8 combines with J gene TRBJ2-3; TRBD1 matches at 7 bases. Germline trimming cut 3 bases from V and 4 bases from J; bases unmatched to any gene: 5. This CDR3 has 14 amino acids. Looked up from germline, CDR1 is SGHTS and CDR2 is YDEGEE. The CDR3 region has the DNA TGTGCCAGCAGCTCCGGACAGGCGGCAGATACGCAGTATTTT. It is translated as CASSSGQAADTQYF. Full variable domain (remainder filled in from reference TRBV5-8 and TRBJ2-3): EAGVTQSPTHLIKTRGQQATLRCSPISGHTSVYWYQQALGLGLQFLLWYDEGEERNRGNFPPRFSGRQFPNYSSELNVNALELEDSALYLCASSSGQAADTQYFGPGTRLTVL.

This chain links TRBV5-1 with TRBJ2-3, with D hard to call. V was clipped by 4 bases and J by 6 bases, with 12 bases between them. In germline, CDR1 is SGHRS, CDR2 YFSETQ. The CDR3 totals 13 residues. This chain's CDR3 is CASSLGYSDTQYF. The DNA for the CDR3 is TGCGCCAGCAGCCTGGGGTATTCGGATACGCAGTATTTT.

This clone was observed once. V gene TRBV2 combines with J gene TRBJ2-3, with D perhaps TRBD2 (7 bases). The CDR3 is made up of 12 amino acids. The germline V gene has CDR1 SNHLY and CDR2 FYNNEI. Trimming left V 11 bases short and J 4 bases short, with 13 bases between. The CDR3 region has the DNA TGTGCCGGGGGGGCGGGAGCAGATACGCAGTATTTT. Translated: CAGGAGADTQYF.

The chain has TRBV19 and TRBJ2-2, with unresolved D. V was cut by 6 bases and J by 0 bases, with 14 bases left in between. The CDR3 totals 16 residues. Germline loops: CDR1 LNHDA, CDR2 SQIVND (reference sequence). The CDR3: CASRTDTSANTGELFF. The CDR3 DNA sequence: TGTGCCAGTAGAACCGACACATCCGCGAACACCGGGGAGCTGTTTTTT.